These T cell receptor beta chains were read from a single sample in a study of siplizumab effects on memory and regulatory T cells. Libraries were prepared by immunoSEQ multiplex PCR; TCRdb keeps only in-frame clonotypes and omits some of them. The table includes fewer than 120,000 clones, roughly 92% detected once. The sequencing input was CD4+ T cells sorted from blood. These receptors all stem from a human donor in good health. CDR3s include the opening cysteine and the closing phenylalanine or tryptophan. Each record gives: CDR3 protein, J gene, CDR3 length, V gene.

cdr3_aa: CASSDRGSGNTIYF; j_call: TRBJ1-3; cdr3_length: 14; v_call: TRBV5-1
cdr3_aa: CASSQDAGLIGGTQYF; j_call: TRBJ2-5; cdr3_length: 16; v_call: TRBV4-2
cdr3_aa: CASSFEGEGNTGELFF; j_call: TRBJ2-2; cdr3_length: 16; v_call: TRBV7-9
cdr3_aa: CASSLAGQKQETQYF; j_call: TRBJ2-5; cdr3_length: 15; v_call: TRBV5-1
cdr3_aa: CARSPLAGHRFF; j_call: TRBJ2-1; cdr3_length: 12; v_call: TRBV2
cdr3_aa: CASSQQGAGVYNEQFF; j_call: TRBJ2-1; cdr3_length: 16; v_call: TRBV2
cdr3_aa: CASSGSGGSYIYSNQPQHF; j_call: TRBJ1-5; cdr3_length: 19; v_call: TRBV7-8
cdr3_aa: CASSEGQGSGNTIYF; j_call: TRBJ1-3; cdr3_length: 15; v_call: TRBV25-1
cdr3_aa: CASSLSGRGRNTGELFF; j_call: TRBJ2-2; cdr3_length: 17; v_call: TRBV28
cdr3_aa: CSVEGRDRAQETQYF; j_call: TRBJ2-5; cdr3_length: 15; v_call: TRBV29-1
cdr3_aa: CASTAVAGGTGELFF; j_call: TRBJ2-2; cdr3_length: 15; v_call: TRBV19
cdr3_aa: CASSLVGVEQFF; j_call: TRBJ2-1; cdr3_length: 12; v_call: TRBV7-9
cdr3_aa: CASSLALGAENIQYF; j_call: TRBJ2-4; cdr3_length: 15; v_call: TRBV7-2
cdr3_aa: CASSLEFITDTQYF; j_call: TRBJ2-3; cdr3_length: 14; v_call: TRBV5-1
cdr3_aa: CASSSGFLHQPQHF; j_call: TRBJ1-5; cdr3_length: 14; v_call: TRBV5-6
cdr3_aa: CASRHNRGSGELFF; j_call: TRBJ2-2; cdr3_length: 14; v_call: TRBV6-1
cdr3_aa: CASRTQGANEQYF; j_call: TRBJ2-7; cdr3_length: 13; v_call: TRBV6-5
cdr3_aa: CASTGAGQPQHF; j_call: TRBJ1-5; cdr3_length: 12; v_call: TRBV2
cdr3_aa: CASSSGGRYGYTF; j_call: TRBJ1-2; cdr3_length: 13; v_call: TRBV5-1
cdr3_aa: CASSIGDRRSGKETQYF; j_call: TRBJ2-5; cdr3_length: 17; v_call: TRBV19
cdr3_aa: CASSLTQAGGEETQYF; j_call: TRBJ2-5; cdr3_length: 16; v_call: TRBV7-9
cdr3_aa: CASSLATSVAETQYF; j_call: TRBJ2-5; cdr3_length: 15; v_call: TRBV7-2
cdr3_aa: CASSYRQGQGDTQYF; j_call: TRBJ2-3; cdr3_length: 15; v_call: TRBV14
cdr3_aa: CASSPAGTVQETQYF; j_call: TRBJ2-5; cdr3_length: 15; v_call: TRBV6-5
cdr3_aa: CASSAGSSYNEQFF; j_call: TRBJ2-1; cdr3_length: 14; v_call: TRBV5-4
cdr3_aa: CASSSRRNGETQYF; j_call: TRBJ2-5; cdr3_length: 14; v_call: TRBV27
cdr3_aa: CASSFRRGGSYEKLFF; j_call: TRBJ1-4; cdr3_length: 16; v_call: TRBV11-1
cdr3_aa: CASGLEANTGELFF; j_call: TRBJ2-2; cdr3_length: 14; v_call: TRBV5-1
cdr3_aa: CASMGVGTDTQYF; j_call: TRBJ2-3; cdr3_length: 13; v_call: TRBV5-1
cdr3_aa: CASSPDRGQNGYTF; j_call: TRBJ1-2; cdr3_length: 14; v_call: TRBV11-2
cdr3_aa: CASSLSGLVSYEQYF; j_call: TRBJ2-7; cdr3_length: 15; v_call: TRBV5-5
cdr3_aa: CASSPVSGRVGTGELFF; j_call: TRBJ2-2; cdr3_length: 17; v_call: TRBV5-1
cdr3_aa: CASSQGLAKNIQYF; j_call: TRBJ2-4; cdr3_length: 14; v_call: TRBV4-2
cdr3_aa: CSARGEGYTF; j_call: TRBJ1-2; cdr3_length: 10; v_call: TRBV20-1
cdr3_aa: CASSFTGVYAGELFF; j_call: TRBJ2-2; cdr3_length: 15; v_call: TRBV7-6
cdr3_aa: CASSVTTSVIETQYF; j_call: TRBJ2-5; cdr3_length: 15; v_call: TRBV9
cdr3_aa: CASRPKGTSGTDTQYF; j_call: TRBJ2-3; cdr3_length: 16; v_call: TRBV9
cdr3_aa: CASSLISDRVYGYTF; j_call: TRBJ1-2; cdr3_length: 15; v_call: TRBV5-6
cdr3_aa: CASSASPGLSSYNSPLHF; j_call: TRBJ1-6; cdr3_length: 18; v_call: TRBV7-9
cdr3_aa: CASSALTMNTEAFF; j_call: TRBJ1-1; cdr3_length: 14; v_call: TRBV2
cdr3_aa: CASSLIRVGTEAFF; j_call: TRBJ1-1; cdr3_length: 14; v_call: TRBV11-1
cdr3_aa: CASSPDRGTVHGYTF; j_call: TRBJ1-2; cdr3_length: 15; v_call: TRBV7-9
cdr3_aa: CASSYRAPGAFF; j_call: TRBJ1-1; cdr3_length: 12; v_call: TRBV6-5
cdr3_aa: CASSNGVRGPPQCTDTQYF; j_call: TRBJ2-3; cdr3_length: 19; v_call: TRBV21-1
cdr3_aa: CASRGWTGHSYEQYF; j_call: TRBJ2-7; cdr3_length: 15; v_call: TRBV23-1
cdr3_aa: CASSTSRAGDEQFF; j_call: TRBJ2-1; cdr3_length: 14; v_call: TRBV18
cdr3_aa: CASSQGETQYF; j_call: TRBJ2-5; cdr3_length: 11; v_call: TRBV7-3
cdr3_aa: CASSQVVSTDTQYF; j_call: TRBJ2-3; cdr3_length: 14; v_call: TRBV4-1
cdr3_aa: CASMGQYGETQYF; j_call: TRBJ2-5; cdr3_length: 13; v_call: TRBV6-1
cdr3_aa: CASSPTMRAAGFF; j_call: TRBJ2-1; cdr3_length: 13; v_call: TRBV7-2
cdr3_aa: CASRGDRGHRETQYF; j_call: TRBJ2-5; cdr3_length: 15; v_call: TRBV6-6
cdr3_aa: CASSITGASTDTQYF; j_call: TRBJ2-3; cdr3_length: 15; v_call: TRBV9
cdr3_aa: CASTMGSSGVDTQYF; j_call: TRBJ2-3; cdr3_length: 15; v_call: TRBV2